Following are 20 T cell receptor beta chains from one sample sequenced in a study of T cells in narcolepsy. Method: immunoSEQ multiplex PCR; TCRdb's copy keeps in-frame clones and lacks some. The table records fewer than 40,000 clones, roughly four fifths of them present only once. Sample: memory (CD45RA-) CD4+ T cells from blood. The source of these receptors is a human donor in good health.

For the CDR3, the DNA is TGTGCCAGCGCCCATTTGGACACGCAGTATTTT. Protein product: CASAHLDTQYF. The chain couples TRBV9 to TRBJ2-3; D not resolved. The V gene lost 7 bases and the J gene lost 9 bases, with 12 bases spanning the gap. The length of the CDR3 is 11 residues. Looked up from germline, CDR1 is SGDLS and CDR2 is YYNGEE.

This clone was counted only a few times. The chain's CDR3 is CASSIQGAGETQYF. The CDR3 region has the DNA TGTGCCAGTAGTATACAGGGGGCGGGAGAGACCCAGTACTTC. The rearrangement joins TRBV19 to TRBJ2-5; 8 nucleotides agree with TRBD1. The V segment lost 2 bases and the J segment 4 bases; nucleotides outside the gene matches: 3. Germline V gene lookup returns CDR1 LNHDA and CDR2 SQIVND (reference sequence). This CDR3 is 14 amino acids long.

This chain uses TRBV12-5 with TRBJ2-1; D is perhaps TRBD1 or TRBD2 (5 bases each). The length of the CDR3 is 12 residues. Trimming stripped 2 bases from V and 12 bases from J, with 11 bases between. Germline assignment: CDR1 LGHNT and CDR2 FRNRAP. CDR3 coding DNA: TGTGCTAGTGGTTTGAGCTCCGGGACGCAGTTCTTC. Its translation is CASGLSSGTQFF.

The chain uses TRBV19 and TRBJ1-1; D ambiguous. The ends were cut back, 3 bases at V and 0 bases at J, with 5 bases in the middle. Germline V CDR1 and CDR2: LNHDA, SQIVND (reference sequence). This CDR3 contains 13 residues. The CDR3 is CASSIRLNTEAFF. The DNA for the CDR3 is TGTGCCAGTAGTATCAGGCTGAACACTGAAGCTTTCTTT.

V and J are TRBV19 and TRBJ2-6; D is unclear. CDR1 is LNHDA and CDR2 is SQIVND in the germline V gene (reference sequence). V was cut by 7 bases and J by 4 bases, with 11 bases left in between. The CDR3 length is 14 residues. CDR3 amino acids: CASTLGLGANVLTF. As DNA, the CDR3 is TGTGCCAGTACTTTAGGGCTCGGGGCCAACGTCCTGACTTTC.

The V call is TRBV2, the J call TRBJ2-6; 8 nucleotides align to TRBD1. The germline gives CDR1 SNHLY, CDR2 FYNNEI. The CDR3 contains 15 residues. The V gene end was trimmed by 4 bases and the J gene end by 2 bases; junction bases not matched to a gene: 1. For the CDR3, the DNA is TGTGCCAGCAGTGGGACAGGGACTGGGGCCAACGTCCTGACTTTC. Translating gives CASSGTGTGANVLTF.

V is TRBV5-6 and J is TRBJ1-1; D is uncertain. The CDR3 consists of 12 residues. Looked up from germline, CDR1 is SGHDT and CDR2 is YYEEEE. V was shortened by 4 bases and J by 3 bases, with 7 bases between the two germline ends. The CDR3 region has the DNA TGTGCCAGCAGCCGTTGGGACACTGAAGCTTTCTTT. It encodes CASSRWDTEAFF.

This clone was seen a handful of times. The V call is TRBV7-9, the J call TRBJ1-6; 9 nucleotides line up with TRBD1. This CDR3 is 15 amino acids long. Unmatched junction bases numbered 4, after V lost 3 bases and J lost 7 bases. In germline, CDR1 is SEHNR, CDR2 FQNEAQ (reference sequence). CDR3 sequence: CASSLAGQGNSPLHF. The CDR3 DNA reads as TGTGCCAGCAGCTTGGCGGGACAGGGAAATTCACCCCTCCACTTT.

The table lists this clone with a count of one. The CDR3 loop is CASSPKEAGQPQHF. CDR3 DNA sequence: TGTGCCAGCTCACCAAAAGAGGCAGGCCAGCCCCAGCATTTT. The chain recombines TRBV18 with TRBJ1-5; no firm D call. The CDR3 spans 14 residues. Germline V CDR1 and CDR2: KGHSH, LQKENI. V shed 2 bases and J shed 7 bases, with 12 bases lying between them.

The J gene is TRBJ1-5, the V gene TRBV2; D is undetermined. The V end lost 8 bases, the J end lost 4 bases, and 12 bases lay between the germline ends. The CDR3 runs to 13 residues. CDR1 is SNHLY and CDR2 is FYNNEI in the germline V gene. For the CDR3, the DNA is TGTGCCAGCTCCGAATGGGATAATCAGCCCCAGCATTTT. Protein product: CASSEWDNQPQHF.

The genes are TRBV6-1 and TRBJ2-7; D call uncertain. Trimming removed 8 bases from V and 6 bases from J, with 20 bases in between. The CDR3 covers 14 residues. From germline, CDR1 is MNHNS and CDR2 SASEGT. In nucleotides, the CDR3 is TGTGCCAGCCAAGGTTCGCCCCCGGCTAGCGAGCAGTACTTC. Protein: CASQGSPPASEQYF.

The rearrangement links TRBV29-1 to TRBJ2-4; possible D gene TRBD1, 6 bases. Germline V lookup: CDR1 SQVTM, CDR2 ANQGSEA. V was pared by 4 bases and J by 3 bases, with 16 bases between. The CDR3 is 15 residues long. The CDR3 DNA reads TGCAGCGTTGGTCAGGGTACAGGGCGCAAAAACATTCAGTACTTC. Residues: CSVGQGTGRKNIQYF. Combining the CDR3 with reference TRBV29-1 and TRBJ2-4 gives the whole variable domain SAVISQKPSRDICQRGTSLTIQCQVDSQVTMMFWYRQQPGQSLTLIATANQGSEATYESGFVIDKFPISRPNLTFSTLTVSNMSPEDSSIYLCSVGQGTGRKNIQYFGAGTRLSVL.

The chain has TRBV2 and TRBJ2-1; TRBD1 matches 11 bases. The CDR3 extends over 15 amino acids. The germline gives CDR1 SNHLY, CDR2 FYNNEI. V lost 7 bases to trimming and J lost 4 bases; unmatched junction nucleotides: 6. CDR3 region: CASTGDRGSYNEQFF. In DNA, the CDR3 is TGTGCCAGCACAGGGGACAGGGGGAGTTACAATGAGCAGTTCTTC.

The chain joins TRBV6-5 to TRBJ1-4; a possible D gene is TRBD1 (6 bases). The CDR3 sequence is 15 residues long. Germline V gene data show CDR1 as MNHEY and CDR2 as SVGAGI. V was shortened by 6 bases and J by 8 bases, with 19 bases between the two germline ends. The CDR3 loop reads CASRISGGVWEKLFF. The CDR3 coding sequence is TGTGCCAGCAGAATCTCGGGGGGCGTCTGGGAAAAACTGTTTTTT.

This chain links TRBV29-1 with TRBJ1-1, with a tentative D call TRBD1 (6 bases). Germline assignment: CDR1 SQVTM and CDR2 ANQGSEA. V lost 7 bases, J lost 5 bases, and 17 bases lay in between. The CDR3 totals 13 residues. CDR3 protein: CSGTTGYGTEAFF. DNA for the CDR3: TGCAGCGGGACAACAGGGTATGGAACTGAAGCTTTCTTT.

This clone was found a few times. This sequence joins TRBV7-9 and TRBJ2-3, with 12 nucleotides matching TRBD2. V shed 5 bases, J shed 4 bases, and the junction held 10 bases outside the gene matches. There are 17 residues in the CDR3. Germline V gene lookup returns CDR1 SEHNR and CDR2 FQNEAQ (reference sequence). The CDR3 spells CASSILRLAGAPDTQYF. For the CDR3, the DNA is TGTGCCAGCAGCATTTTGCGACTAGCGGGGGCCCCAGATACGCAGTATTTT.

The V call is TRBV7-2, the J call TRBJ1-1; D is ambiguous. CDR3 size: 13 residues. Trimming removed 5 bases at V and 10 bases at J, with 17 bases between. Germline V gene data show CDR1 as SGHTA and CDR2 as FQGNSA. Here the CDR3 reads CASSLPGRSGAFF. The CDR3 DNA sequence: TGTGCCAGCAGCCTACCCGGCCGGAGTGGAGCTTTCTTT.

This chain uses TRBV6-1 with TRBJ1-4, with 9 nucleotides matching TRBD1. CDR1 is MNHNS and CDR2 is SASEGT in the germline V gene. V lost 8 bases, J lost 5 bases, and 9 bases stayed unmatched. There are 15 residues in the CDR3. The CDR3 DNA sequence: TGTGCCAGCTCCCGGACCGGGACAGGGAATGAAAAACTGTTTTTT. This encodes CASSRTGTGNEKLFF.

This chain joins TRBV19 and TRBJ2-7; the D gene could be TRBD1 or TRBD2 (5 bases each). In germline, CDR1 is LNHDA, CDR2 SQIVND (reference sequence). The V end was cut by 4 bases, the J end by 2 bases, with 9 bases between. The CDR3 covers 13 residues. The CDR3 region has the DNA TGTGCCAGTAGTAGAGGGGAAACCTACGAGCAGTACGTC. Its protein product is CASSRGETYEQYV.

The V call is TRBV7-9, the J call TRBJ2-5; D remains ambiguous. CDR1 is SEHNR, CDR2 FQNEAQ, per germline (reference sequence). The CDR3 totals 16 residues. V was trimmed by 5 bases and J by 1 base, leaving 17 bases between them. Here the CDR3 DNA reads TGTGCCAGCAGCCGAGACGGCCCCGGGCTCCAAGAGACCCAGTACTTC. The encoded protein is CASSRDGPGLQETQYF.